These T cell receptor beta chains were read from a single sample in a study of regulatory T cells in long-lasting Graves disease. TCRdb re-analysed the multiplex PCR reads in MiXCR, keeping a single row per CDR3 protein. Here the sample spans around 450,000 distinct CDR3 sequences, approximately 15% being singletons. In addition, the sample was reused for a study of T cells in Graves' hyperthyroidism and ophthalmopathy.

The material sequenced was peripheral blood mononuclear cells (PBMCs), taken at new diagnosis, from a patient treated with antithyroid drugs. The receptors were sampled from a woman aged 40 to 55 with Graves disease. CDR3s include the opening cysteine and the closing phenylalanine or tryptophan. The D gene is left open where the match is weak. Some rows have no size entry. The others give once, few or many, or a class for an expanded clone.

D	V	J	size	DNA	CDR3
TRBD2	TRBV27	TRBJ2-1	many	TGTGCCAGCAGTTACTGGACTAGCGGGAGCAGTGAGCAGTTCTTC	CASSYWTSGSSEQFF
-	TRBV12-3/TRBV12-4	TRBJ2-4	many	TGTGCCAGCAGTTTAGGGGCGGCCAAAAACATTCAGTACTTC	CASSLGAAKNIQYF
-	TRBV18	TRBJ2-1	-	TGTGCCAGCTCACCACCCTGGGTCAATGAGCAGTTCTTC	CASSPPWVNEQFF
TRBD1	TRBV19	TRBJ2-2	-	TGTGCCAGTAGTAGAGACAGGGGTAACACCGGGGAGCTGTTTTTT	CASSRDRGNTGELFF
-	TRBV28	TRBJ2-1	few	TGTGCCAGCAATAGAGGAGCAGGGGGGAAGAATGAGCAGTTCTTC	CASNRGAGGKNEQFF
TRBD2	TRBV28	TRBJ2-7	-	TGTGCCAGCAGTCGACCGGGACTAGCGGGAGGGCTGGTTTGGAACTTC	CASSRPGLAGGLVWNF
TRBD2	TRBV5-6	TRBJ2-3	few	TGTGCCAGCAGCTCCGGGACTAGCGGGAGAACAGATACGCAGTATTTT	CASSSGTSGRTDTQYF
-	TRBV10-3	TRBJ1-2	many	TGTGCCATCAGTGACGGGACCTATGGCTACACCTTC	CAISDGTYGYTF
TRBD2	TRBV13	TRBJ2-2	few	TGTGCCAGCAGCTTCGGACTAGCGGCCGGGGAGCTGTTTTTT	CASSFGLAAGELFF
-	TRBV18	TRBJ1-1	many	TGTGCCAGCTCATCAAGGACACTTAACACTGAAGCTTTCTTT	CASSSRTLNTEAFF
-	TRBV27	TRBJ2-3	few	TGTGCCAGCAGTGTCCTATACACAGGTACGCAGTATTTT	CASSVLYTGTQYF
TRBD1	TRBV5-6	TRBJ2-3	few	TGTGCCAGCAGCCTACCGGGACAGGGGATGGATACGCAGTATTTT	CASSLPGQGMDTQYF
TRBD2	TRBV2	TRBJ2-5	many	TGTGCCAGCCTTAGTAGCGGGATTCGTCGAGAGACCCAGTACTTC	CASLSSGIRRETQYF
-	TRBV3-1	TRBJ1-1	few	TGTGCCAGCAGCCAACCCGACAGTCTTGAAGCTTTCTTT	CASSQPDSLEAFF
-	TRBV18	TRBJ1-4	-	TGTGCCAGCTCAGCCGAGGGCCCCCGGCTAGAAAAACTGTTTTTT	CASSAEGPRLEKLFF
TRBD2	TRBV3-1	TRBJ2-1	few	TGTGCCAGCAGCCGGACTAGCGGGAGGGCCGATGAGCAGTTCTTC	CASSRTSGRADEQFF
TRBD2	TRBV11-2	TRBJ2-5	-	TGTGCCAGCAGCCTGATTCGGGAGGCGGAGACCCAGTACTTC	CASSLIREAETQYF
TRBD1	TRBV5-1	TRBJ1-1	few	TGCGCCAGCAGCTTCGCCCCCCTTAAGGGGGCCAGTAGGACTGAAGCTTTCTTT	CASSFAPLKGASRTEAFF
-	TRBV7-8	TRBJ2-2	many	TGTGCCAGCAGCTTTTATGGTGGGAACACCGGGGAGCTGTTTTTT	CASSFYGGNTGELFF
-	TRBV12-3/TRBV12-4	TRBJ1-6	many	TGTGCCAGCAGTTTGGCCCTCGATTCACCCCTCCACTTT	CASSLALDSPLHF
TRBD2	TRBV20-1	TRBJ2-7	many	TGCAGTGCCCTCTCTAGCGGCTACGAGCAGTACTTC	CSALSSGYEQYF
TRBD1	TRBV12-3/TRBV12-4	TRBJ2-1	many	TGTGCCAGCAGCCGGACATACAGGGGAAACAATGAGCAGTTCTTC	CASSRTYRGNNEQFF
TRBD1	TRBV9	TRBJ2-3	-	TGTGCCAGCAGCGTAGGCGACAGGGAGACGCAGTATTTT	CASSVGDRETQYF
TRBD2	TRBV2	TRBJ2-3	many	TGTGCCAGCGATTTAGGACTAGCGGGAGAAAGCACAGATACGCAGTATTTT	CASDLGLAGESTDTQYF
-	TRBV2	TRBJ1-5	many	TGTGCCAGCAGTGAAGAGGGAGGGGATCGCCAGCCCCAGCATTTT	CASSEEGGDRQPQHF